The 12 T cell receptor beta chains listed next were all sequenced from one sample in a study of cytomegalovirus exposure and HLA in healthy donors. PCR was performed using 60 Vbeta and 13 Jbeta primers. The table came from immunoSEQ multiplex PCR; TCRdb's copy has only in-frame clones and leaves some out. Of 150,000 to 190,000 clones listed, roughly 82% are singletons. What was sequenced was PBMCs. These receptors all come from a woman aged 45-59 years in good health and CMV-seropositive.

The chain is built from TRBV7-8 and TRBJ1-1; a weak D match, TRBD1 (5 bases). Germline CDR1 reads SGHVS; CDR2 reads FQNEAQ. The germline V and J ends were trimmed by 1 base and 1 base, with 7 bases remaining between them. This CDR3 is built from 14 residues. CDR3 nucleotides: TGTGCCAGCAGCTTAGTAAGGGGGAACACTGAAGCTTTCTTT. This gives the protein CASSLVRGNTEAFF.

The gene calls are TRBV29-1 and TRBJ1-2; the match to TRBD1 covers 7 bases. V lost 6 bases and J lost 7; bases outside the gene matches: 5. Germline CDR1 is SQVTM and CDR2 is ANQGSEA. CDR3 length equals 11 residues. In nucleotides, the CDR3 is TGCAGCGTAGGACAGGCGGGTGGCTACACCTTC. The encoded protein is CSVGQAGGYTF. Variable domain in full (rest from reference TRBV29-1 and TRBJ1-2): SAVISQKPSRDICQRGTSLTIQCQVDSQVTMMFWYRQQPGQSLTLIATANQGSEATYESGFVIDKFPISRPNLTFSTLTVSNMSPEDSSIYLCSVGQAGGYTFGSGTRLTVV.

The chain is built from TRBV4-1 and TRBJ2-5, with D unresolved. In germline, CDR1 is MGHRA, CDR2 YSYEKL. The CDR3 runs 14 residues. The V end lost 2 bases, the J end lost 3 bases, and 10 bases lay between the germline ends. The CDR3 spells CASSQLLREETQYF. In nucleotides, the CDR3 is TGCGCCAGCAGCCAACTGCTTCGCGAAGAGACCCAGTACTTC.

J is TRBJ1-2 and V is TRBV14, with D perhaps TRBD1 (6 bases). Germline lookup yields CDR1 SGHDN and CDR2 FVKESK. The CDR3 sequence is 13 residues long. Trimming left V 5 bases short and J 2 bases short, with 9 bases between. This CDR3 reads CASSLDRNYGYTF. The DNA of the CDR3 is TGTGCCAGCAGCTTGGACAGAAACTATGGCTACACCTTC.

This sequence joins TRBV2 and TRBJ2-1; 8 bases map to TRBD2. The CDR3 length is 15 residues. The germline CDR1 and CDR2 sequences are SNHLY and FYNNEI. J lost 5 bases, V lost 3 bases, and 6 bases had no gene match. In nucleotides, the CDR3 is TGTGCCAGCAGTGAGCTGGGACTAGGGAACAATGAGCAGTTCTTC. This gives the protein CASSELGLGNNEQFF.

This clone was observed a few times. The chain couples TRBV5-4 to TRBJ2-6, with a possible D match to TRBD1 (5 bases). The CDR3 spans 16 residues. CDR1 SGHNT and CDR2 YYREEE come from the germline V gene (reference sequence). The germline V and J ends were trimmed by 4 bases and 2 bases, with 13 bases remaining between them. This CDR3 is CASSRTQGAGANVLTF. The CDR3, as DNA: TGTGCCAGCAGCAGAACCCAGGGTGCTGGGGCCAACGTCCTGACTTTC.

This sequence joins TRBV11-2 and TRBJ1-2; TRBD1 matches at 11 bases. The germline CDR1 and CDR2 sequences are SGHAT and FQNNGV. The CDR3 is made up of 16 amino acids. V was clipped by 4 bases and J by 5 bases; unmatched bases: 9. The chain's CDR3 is CASSSGQGAPWYGYTF. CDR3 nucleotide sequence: TGTGCCAGCAGCTCCGGACAGGGGGCGCCGTGGTATGGCTACACCTTC.

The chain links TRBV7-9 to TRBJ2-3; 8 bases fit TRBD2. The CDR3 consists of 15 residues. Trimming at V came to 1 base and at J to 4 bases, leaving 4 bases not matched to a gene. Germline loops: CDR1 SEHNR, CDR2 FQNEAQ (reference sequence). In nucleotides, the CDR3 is TGTGCCAGCAGCTTAGGTTTAGCGGGGTCAGATACGCAGTATTTT. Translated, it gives CASSLGLAGSDTQYF.

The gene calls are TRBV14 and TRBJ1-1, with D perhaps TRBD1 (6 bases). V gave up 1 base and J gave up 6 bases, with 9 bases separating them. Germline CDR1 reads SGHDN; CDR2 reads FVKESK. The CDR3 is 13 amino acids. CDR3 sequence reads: CASSQGYRAEAFF. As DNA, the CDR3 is TGTGCCAGCAGCCAAGGTTACAGGGCTGAAGCTTTCTTT.

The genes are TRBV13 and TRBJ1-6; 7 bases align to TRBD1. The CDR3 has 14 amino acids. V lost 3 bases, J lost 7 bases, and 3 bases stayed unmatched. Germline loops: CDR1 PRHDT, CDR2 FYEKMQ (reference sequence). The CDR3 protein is CASSFRDRNSPLHF. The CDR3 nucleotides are TGTGCCAGCAGCTTCCGGGACAGAAATTCACCCCTCCACTTT.

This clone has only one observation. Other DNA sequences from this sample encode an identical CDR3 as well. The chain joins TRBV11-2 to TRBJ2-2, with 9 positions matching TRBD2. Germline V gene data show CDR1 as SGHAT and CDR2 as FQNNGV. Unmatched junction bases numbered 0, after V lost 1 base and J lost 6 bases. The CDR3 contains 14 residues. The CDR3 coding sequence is TGTGCCAGCAGCTTAGGGACTAGCGCCGGGGAGCTGTTTTTT. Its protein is CASSLGTSAGELFF.

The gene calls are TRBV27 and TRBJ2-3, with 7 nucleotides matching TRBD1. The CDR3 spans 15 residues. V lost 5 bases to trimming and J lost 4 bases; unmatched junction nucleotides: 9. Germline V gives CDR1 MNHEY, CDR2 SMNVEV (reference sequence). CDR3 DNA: TGTGCCAGCAGTCTACAAGGGGGCTCGCCAGATACGCAGTATTTT. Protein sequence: CASSLQGGSPDTQYF.